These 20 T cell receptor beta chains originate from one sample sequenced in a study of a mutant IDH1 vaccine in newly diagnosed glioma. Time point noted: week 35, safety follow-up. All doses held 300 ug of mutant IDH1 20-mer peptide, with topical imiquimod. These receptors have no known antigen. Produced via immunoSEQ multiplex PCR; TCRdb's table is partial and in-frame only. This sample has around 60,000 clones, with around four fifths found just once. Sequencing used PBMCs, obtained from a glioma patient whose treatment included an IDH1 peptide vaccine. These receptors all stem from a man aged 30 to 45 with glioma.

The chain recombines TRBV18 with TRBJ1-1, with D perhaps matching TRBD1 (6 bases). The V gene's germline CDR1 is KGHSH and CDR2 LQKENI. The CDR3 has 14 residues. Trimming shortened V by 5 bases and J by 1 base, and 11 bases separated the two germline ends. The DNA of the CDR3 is TGTGCCAGCTCAAGGACAGCCTGGAACACTGAAGCTTTCTTT. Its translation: CASSRTAWNTEAFF.

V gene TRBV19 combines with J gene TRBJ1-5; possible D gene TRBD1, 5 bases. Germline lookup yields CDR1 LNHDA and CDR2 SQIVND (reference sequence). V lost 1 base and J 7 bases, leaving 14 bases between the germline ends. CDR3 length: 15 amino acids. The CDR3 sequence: CASSIVQGTGQPQHF. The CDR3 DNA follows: TGTGCCAGTAGTATAGTTCAAGGGACTGGGCAGCCCCAGCATTTT.

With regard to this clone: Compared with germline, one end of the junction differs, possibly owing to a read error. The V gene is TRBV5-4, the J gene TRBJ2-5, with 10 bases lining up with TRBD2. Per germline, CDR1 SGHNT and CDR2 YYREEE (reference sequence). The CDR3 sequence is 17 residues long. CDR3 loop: CASSLVFQRGGQQTQYF. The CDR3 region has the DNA TGTGCCAGCAGCTTGGTCTTCCAGCGGGGGGGCCAACAGACCCAGTACTTC.

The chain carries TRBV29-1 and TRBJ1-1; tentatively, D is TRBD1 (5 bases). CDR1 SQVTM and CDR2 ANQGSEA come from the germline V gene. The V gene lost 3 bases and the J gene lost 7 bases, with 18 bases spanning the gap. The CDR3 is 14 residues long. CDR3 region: CSVDTGGTLGEAFF. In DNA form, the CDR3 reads TGCAGCGTTGACACGGGGGGTACCTTGGGTGAAGCTTTCTTT.

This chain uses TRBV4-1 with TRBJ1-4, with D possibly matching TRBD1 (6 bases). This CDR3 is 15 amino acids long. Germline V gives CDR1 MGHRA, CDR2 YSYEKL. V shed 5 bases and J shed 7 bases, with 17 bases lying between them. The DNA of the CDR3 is TGCGCCAGCAGCAACAGGGAGGAGAACCTTGAAAAACTGTTTTTT. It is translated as CASSNREENLEKLFF.

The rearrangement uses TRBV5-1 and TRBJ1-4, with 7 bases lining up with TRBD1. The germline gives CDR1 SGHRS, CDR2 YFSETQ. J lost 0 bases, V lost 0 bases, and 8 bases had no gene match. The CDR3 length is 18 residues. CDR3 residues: CASSLVRARGTTNEKLFF. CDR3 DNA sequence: TGCGCCAGCAGCTTGGTTCGAGCCAGGGGGACAACTAATGAAAAACTGTTTTTT. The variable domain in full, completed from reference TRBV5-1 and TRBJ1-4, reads KAGVTQTPRYLIKTRGQQVTLSCSPISGHRSVSWYQQTPGQGLQFLFEYFSETQRNKGNFPGRFSGRQFSNSRSEMNVSTLELGDSALYLCASSLVRARGTTNEKLFFGSGTQLSVL.

DNA for the CDR3: TGTGCCAGCAACCCGGGGGGTACCCACATGAACACTGAAGCTTTCTTT. It translates to CASNPGGTHMNTEAFF. The gene calls are TRBV7-9 and TRBJ1-1; D might be TRBD1 (5 bases). Trimming pared 7 bases from V and 0 bases from J, leaving 18 bases between. There are 16 residues in the CDR3. Germline V gene data show CDR1 as SEHNR and CDR2 as FQNEAQ (reference sequence).

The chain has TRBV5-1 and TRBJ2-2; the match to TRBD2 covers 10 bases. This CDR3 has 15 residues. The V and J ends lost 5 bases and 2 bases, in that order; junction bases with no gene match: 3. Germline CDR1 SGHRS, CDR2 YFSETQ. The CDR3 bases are TGCGCCAGCAGGGAACTAGCGGGAAACACCGGGGAGCTGTTTTTT. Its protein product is CASRELAGNTGELFF.

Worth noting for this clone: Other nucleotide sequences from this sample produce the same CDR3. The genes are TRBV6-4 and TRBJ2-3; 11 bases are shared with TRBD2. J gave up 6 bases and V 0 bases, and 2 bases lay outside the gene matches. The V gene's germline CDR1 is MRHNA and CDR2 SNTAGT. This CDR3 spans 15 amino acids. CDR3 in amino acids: CASSDSSGGADTQYF. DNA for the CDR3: TGTGCCAGCAGTGACTCTAGCGGGGGGGCCGATACGCAGTATTTT.

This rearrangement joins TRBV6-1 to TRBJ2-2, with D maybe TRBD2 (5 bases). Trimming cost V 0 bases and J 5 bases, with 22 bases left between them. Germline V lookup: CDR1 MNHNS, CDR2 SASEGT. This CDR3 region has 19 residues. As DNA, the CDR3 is TGTGCCAGCAGTGAAGCCGGGTATCGAAGCGGCCTGTGGACCGGGGAGCTGTTTTTT. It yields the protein CASSEAGYRSGLWTGELFF.

CDR3 in amino acids: CASSQSGSTARKPQHF. The CDR3 nucleotides read TGTGCCAGCAGCCAATCGGGAAGCACCGCAAGGAAGCCCCAGCATTTT. V gene TRBV16 combines with J gene TRBJ1-5; unclear D gene. The germline gives CDR1 KGHSY, CDR2 FQNENV. CDR3 size: 16 residues. The germline V and J ends were trimmed by 0 bases and 8 bases, with 17 bases remaining between them.

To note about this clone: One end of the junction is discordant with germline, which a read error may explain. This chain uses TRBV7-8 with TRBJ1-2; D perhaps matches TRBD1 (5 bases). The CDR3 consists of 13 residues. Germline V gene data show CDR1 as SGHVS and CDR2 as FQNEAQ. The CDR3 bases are TGTGCCCGCAGCTACGGGGGGGAGGATGGCTACACCTTC. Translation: CARSYGGEDGYTF.

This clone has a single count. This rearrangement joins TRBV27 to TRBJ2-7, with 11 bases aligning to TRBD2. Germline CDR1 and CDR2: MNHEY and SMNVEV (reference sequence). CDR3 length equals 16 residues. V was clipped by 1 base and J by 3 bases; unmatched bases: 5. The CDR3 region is CASSLYPSGGIYEQYF. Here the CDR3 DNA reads TGTGCCAGCAGTTTATACCCTAGCGGGGGGATCTACGAGCAGTACTTC.

The chain's CDR3 is CASSQVGGFQNSPLHF. In nucleotides, the CDR3 is TGTGCCAGCAGTCAGGTAGGGGGGTTTCAGAATTCACCCCTCCACTTT. The V call is TRBV28, the J call TRBJ1-6; a weak D match, TRBD1 (6 bases). This CDR3 has 16 amino acids. With 5 bases removed from V and 7 bases from J, the gap between germline ends came to 18 bases. CDR1 and CDR2 from the germline V gene are MDHEN and SYDVKM. The variable domain in full, with the rest retrieved from reference TRBV28 and TRBJ1-6, is DVKVTQSSRYLVKRTGEKVFLECVQDMDHENMFWYRQDPGLGLRLIYFSYDVKMKEKGDIPEGYSVSREKKERFSLILESASTNQTSMYLCASSQVGGFQNSPLHFGNGTRLTVT.

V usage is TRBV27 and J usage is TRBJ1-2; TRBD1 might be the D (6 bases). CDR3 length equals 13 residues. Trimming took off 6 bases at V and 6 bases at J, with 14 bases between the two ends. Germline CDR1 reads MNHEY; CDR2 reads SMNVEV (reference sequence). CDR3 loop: CASSKQGVNGYTF. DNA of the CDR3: TGTGCCAGCAGCAAACAGGGTGTAAATGGCTACACCTTC.

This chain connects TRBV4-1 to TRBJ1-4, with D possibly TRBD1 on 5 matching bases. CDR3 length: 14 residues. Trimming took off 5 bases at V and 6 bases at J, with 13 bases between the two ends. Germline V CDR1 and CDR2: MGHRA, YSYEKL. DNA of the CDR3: TGCGCCAGCAGCACACATAGGGGAGATGAAAAACTGTTTTTT. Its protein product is CASSTHRGDEKLFF.

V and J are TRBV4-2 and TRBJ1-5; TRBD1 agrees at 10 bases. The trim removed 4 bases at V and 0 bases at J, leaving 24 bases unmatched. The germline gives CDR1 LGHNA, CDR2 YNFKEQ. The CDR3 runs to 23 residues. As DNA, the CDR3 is TGTGCCAGCAGCCGCCGAATCAACCGGGACAGGGGATCGAAGCTCAATAGCAATCAGCCCCAGCATTTT. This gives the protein CASSRRINRDRGSKLNSNQPQHF.

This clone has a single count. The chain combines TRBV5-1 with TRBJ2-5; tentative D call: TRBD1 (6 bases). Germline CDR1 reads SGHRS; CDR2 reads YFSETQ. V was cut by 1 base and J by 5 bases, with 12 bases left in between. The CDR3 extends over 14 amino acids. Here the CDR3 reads CASSLLGGIETQYF. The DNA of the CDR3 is TGCGCCAGCAGCTTGTTAGGGGGTATTGAGACCCAGTACTTC.

The CDR3 nucleotides are TGTGCCAGCAGCCCCGGGACAGGGGGCGTAGATACGCAGTATTTT. This codes for CASSPGTGGVDTQYF. The chain combines TRBV27 with TRBJ2-3; 12 bases are shared with TRBD1. This CDR3 contains 15 residues. V was clipped by 6 bases and J by 5 bases; unmatched bases: 6. The V gene's germline CDR1 is MNHEY and CDR2 SMNVEV (reference sequence).

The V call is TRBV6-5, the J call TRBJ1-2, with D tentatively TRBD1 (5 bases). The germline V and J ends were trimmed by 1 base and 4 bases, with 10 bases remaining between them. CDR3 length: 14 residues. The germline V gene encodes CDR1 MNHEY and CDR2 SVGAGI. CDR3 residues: CASSYWGGSYGYTF. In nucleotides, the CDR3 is TGTGCCAGCAGTTACTGGGGCGGATCCTATGGCTACACCTTC.